These 4 T cell receptor beta chains share one sample of origin, sequenced in a study of cytomegalovirus exposure and HLA in healthy donors. Sequenced by immunoSEQ multiplex PCR; TCRdb stores in-frame clones only, minus some. This table has a few hundred thousand clones, about nine tenths appearing once. The specimen sequenced was PBMCs. These TCRs come from a woman aged 18-35 years in good health and CMV-seronegative.

This rearrangement joins TRBV7-3 to TRBJ2-1, with 8 bases that match TRBD2. Germline V gives CDR1 SGHTA, CDR2 FQGTGA. The V segment lost 5 bases and the J segment 7 bases; nucleotides outside the gene matches: 7. CDR3 length: 14 residues. CDR3 DNA: TGTGCCAGCAGCCCGGGAGGGGCGATTAATGAGCAGTTCTTC. The encoded protein is CASSPGGAINEQFF.

This CDR3 is CASSPNSPGLAPQYQETQYF. Written as DNA, the CDR3 is TGCGCCAGCAGCCCGAACTCCCCGGGACTAGCACCCCAATACCAAGAGACCCAGTACTTC. This chain links TRBV4-1 with TRBJ2-5, with 9 bases lining up with TRBD2. Unmatched junction bases numbered 18, after V lost 4 bases and J lost 0 bases. This CDR3 spans 20 amino acids. Looked up from germline, CDR1 is MGHRA and CDR2 is YSYEKL.

This clone was seen a single time. The rearrangement uses TRBV28 and TRBJ1-6, with 8 bases lining up with TRBD1. Germline assignment: CDR1 MDHEN and CDR2 SYDVKM. V was clipped by 7 bases and J by 12 bases; unmatched bases: 17. The CDR3 has 16 amino acids. This CDR3 is CASTQGGQGRWEPLHF. CDR3 nucleotide sequence: TGTGCCAGCACCCAAGGTGGACAGGGCCGATGGGAACCCCTCCACTTT.

The chain uses TRBV2 and TRBJ2-3; 10 bases align to TRBD2. Germline V CDR1 and CDR2: SNHLY, FYNNEI. CDR3 length: 15 residues. V trimming: 7 bases; J trimming: 1 base; junction bases outside the gene matches: 5. Here the CDR3 DNA reads TGTGCCAGCAAACGACTAGCGGGTCGCACAGATACGCAGTATTTT. It encodes CASKRLAGRTDTQYF.